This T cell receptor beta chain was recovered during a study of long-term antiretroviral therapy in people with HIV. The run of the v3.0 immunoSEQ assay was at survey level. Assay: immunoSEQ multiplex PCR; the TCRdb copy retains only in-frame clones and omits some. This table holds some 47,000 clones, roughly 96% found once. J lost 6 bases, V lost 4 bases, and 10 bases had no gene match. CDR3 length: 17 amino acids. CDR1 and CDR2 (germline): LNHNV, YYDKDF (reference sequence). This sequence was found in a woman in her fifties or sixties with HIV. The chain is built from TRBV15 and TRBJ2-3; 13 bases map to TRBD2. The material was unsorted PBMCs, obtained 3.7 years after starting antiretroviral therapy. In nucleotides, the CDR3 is TGTGCCACCAGCACTAGACTAGCGGGGGGCGTGGTGGATACGCAGTATTTT. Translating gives CATSTRLAGGVVDTQYF.